The clone carrying this TCR beta chain was found once. In the authors' methods: Reference gene primer amplification gave nucleated cell count estimates. The method was immunoSEQ multiplex PCR; TCRdb's version includes in-frame clones alone and lacks a portion of them. The V and J calls and clone size come from that table; D and trimming were worked out from the DNA. Among about 93,000 clones listed, roughly 90% were seen once. The data originate from a study of blood T cell repertoires in COVID-19. Across the whole study: Whether acute or convalescent, the COVID-19 samples came from the United States, Italy and Spain. The cDNA or gDNA used as material had been derived from T cells, B-cell-depleted T cells, or PBMCs.

The V gene's germline CDR1 is SGHRS and CDR2 YFSETQ. Trimming left V 4 bases short and J 6 bases short, with 19 bases between. The CDR3 runs 15 residues. The genes are TRBV5-1 and TRBJ1-1; the D is unclear. The sequence was collected from a human donor with active COVID-19. The donor label of this sample is uncertain. The sequenced material came from peripheral blood. The CDR3 loop reads CASSPTLTIRSEAFF. In DNA form, the CDR3 reads TGCGCCAGCAGCCCGACCCTGACAATCCGCTCTGAAGCTTTCTTT.